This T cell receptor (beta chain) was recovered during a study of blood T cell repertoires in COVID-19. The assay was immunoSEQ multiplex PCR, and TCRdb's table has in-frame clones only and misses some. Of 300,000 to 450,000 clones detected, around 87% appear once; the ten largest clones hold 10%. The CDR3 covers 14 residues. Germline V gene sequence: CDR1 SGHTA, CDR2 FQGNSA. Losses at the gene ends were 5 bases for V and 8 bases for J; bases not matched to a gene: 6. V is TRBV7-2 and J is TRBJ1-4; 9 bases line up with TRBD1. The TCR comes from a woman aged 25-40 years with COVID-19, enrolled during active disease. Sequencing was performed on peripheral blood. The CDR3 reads CASSPGQGYEKLFF. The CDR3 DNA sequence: TGTGCCAGCAGCCCCGGACAGGGGTACGAAAAACTGTTTTTT.